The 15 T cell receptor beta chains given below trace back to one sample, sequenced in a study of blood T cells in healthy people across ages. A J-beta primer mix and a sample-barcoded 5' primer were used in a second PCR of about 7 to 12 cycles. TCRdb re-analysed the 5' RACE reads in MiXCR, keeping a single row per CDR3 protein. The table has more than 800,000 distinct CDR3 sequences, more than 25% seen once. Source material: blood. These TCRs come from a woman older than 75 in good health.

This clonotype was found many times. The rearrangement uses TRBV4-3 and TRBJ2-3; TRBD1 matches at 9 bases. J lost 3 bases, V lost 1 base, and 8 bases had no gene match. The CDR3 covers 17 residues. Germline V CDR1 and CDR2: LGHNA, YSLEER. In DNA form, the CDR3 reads TGCGCCAGCAGCCAAGGGGTTGTGGGACAGGGAACAGATACGCAGTATTTT. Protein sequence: CASSQGVVGQGTDTQYF.

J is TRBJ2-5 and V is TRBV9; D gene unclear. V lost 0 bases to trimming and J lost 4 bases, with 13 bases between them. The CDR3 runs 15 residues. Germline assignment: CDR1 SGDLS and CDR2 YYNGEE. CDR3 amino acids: CASSVAPRSRETQYF. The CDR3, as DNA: TGTGCCAGCAGCGTAGCCCCGCGGAGTCGAGAGACCCAGTACTTC.

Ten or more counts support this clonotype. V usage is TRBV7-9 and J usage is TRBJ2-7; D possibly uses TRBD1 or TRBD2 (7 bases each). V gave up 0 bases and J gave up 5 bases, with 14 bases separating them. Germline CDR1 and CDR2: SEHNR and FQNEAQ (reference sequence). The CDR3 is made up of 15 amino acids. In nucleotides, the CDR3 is TGTGCCAGCAGCTTAGCGCGGGGGACAGCCAACGAGCAGTACTTC. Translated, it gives CASSLARGTANEQYF.

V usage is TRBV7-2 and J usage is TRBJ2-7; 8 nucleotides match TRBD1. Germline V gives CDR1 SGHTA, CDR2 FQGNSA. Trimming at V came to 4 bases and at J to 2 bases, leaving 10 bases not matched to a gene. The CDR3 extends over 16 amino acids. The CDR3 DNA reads TGTGCCAGCAGCTGGAGCCGGGACAGGTCCACCTACGAGCAGTACTTC. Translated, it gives CASSWSRDRSTYEQYF. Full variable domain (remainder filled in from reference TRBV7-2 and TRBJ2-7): GAGVSQSPSNKVTEKGKDVELRCDPISGHTALYWYRQSLGQGLEFLIYFQGNSAPDKSGLPSDRFSAERTGGSVSTLTIQRTQQEDSAVYLCASSWSRDRSTYEQYFGPGTRLTVT.

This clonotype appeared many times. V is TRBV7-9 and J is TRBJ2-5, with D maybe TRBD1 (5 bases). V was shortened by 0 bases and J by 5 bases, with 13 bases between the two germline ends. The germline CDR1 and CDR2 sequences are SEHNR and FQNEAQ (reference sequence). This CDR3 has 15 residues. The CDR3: CASSLARQGGETQYF. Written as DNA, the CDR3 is TGTGCCAGCAGCTTAGCTCGTCAGGGTGGGGAGACCCAGTACTTC.

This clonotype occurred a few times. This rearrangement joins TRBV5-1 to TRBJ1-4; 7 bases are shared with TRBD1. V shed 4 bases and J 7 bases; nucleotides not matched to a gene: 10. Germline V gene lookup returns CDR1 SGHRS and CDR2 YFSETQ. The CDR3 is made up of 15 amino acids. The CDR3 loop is CASSLYGDRGEKLFF. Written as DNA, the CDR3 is TGCGCCAGCAGCCTGTATGGGGACAGAGGTGAAAAACTGTTTTTT.

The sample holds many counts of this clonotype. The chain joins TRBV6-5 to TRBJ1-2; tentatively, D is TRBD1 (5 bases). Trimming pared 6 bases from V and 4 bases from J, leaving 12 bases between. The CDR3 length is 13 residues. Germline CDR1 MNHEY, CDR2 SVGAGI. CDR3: CASSGAAPYGYTF. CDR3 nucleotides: TGTGCCAGCAGCGGGGCAGCCCCCTATGGCTACACCTTC.

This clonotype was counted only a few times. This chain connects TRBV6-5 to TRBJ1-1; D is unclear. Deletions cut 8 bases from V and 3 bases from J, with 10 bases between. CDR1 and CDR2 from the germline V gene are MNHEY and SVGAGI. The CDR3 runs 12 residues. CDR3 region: CASSVSDTEAFF. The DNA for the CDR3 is TGTGCCAGCTCGGTGTCGGACACTGAAGCTTTCTTT.

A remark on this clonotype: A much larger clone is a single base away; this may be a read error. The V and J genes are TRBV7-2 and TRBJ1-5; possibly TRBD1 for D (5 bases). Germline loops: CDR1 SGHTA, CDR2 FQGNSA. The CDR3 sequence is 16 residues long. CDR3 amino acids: CARSPLLGGRDQPQHF. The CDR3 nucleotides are TGTGCCCGCAGCCCCCTCTTGGGTGGCAGGGATCAGCCCCAGCATTTT.

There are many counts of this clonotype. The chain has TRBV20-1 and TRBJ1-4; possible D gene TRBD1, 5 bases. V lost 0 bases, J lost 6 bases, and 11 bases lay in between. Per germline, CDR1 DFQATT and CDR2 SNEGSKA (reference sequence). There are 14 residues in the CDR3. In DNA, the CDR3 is TGCAGTGCTAGAGATCTCGGGGGGGATGAAAAACTGTTTTTT. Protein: CSARDLGGDEKLFF.

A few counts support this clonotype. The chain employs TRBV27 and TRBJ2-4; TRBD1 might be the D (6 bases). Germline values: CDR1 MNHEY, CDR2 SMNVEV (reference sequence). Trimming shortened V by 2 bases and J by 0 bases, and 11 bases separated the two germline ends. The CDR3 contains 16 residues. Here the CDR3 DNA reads TGTGCCAGCAGTTTAAAGGGGGAGCTAGCCAAAAACATTCAGTACTTC. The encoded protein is CASSLKGELAKNIQYF.

Written as DNA, the CDR3 is TGTGCCAGCAGTTACGGGACAGCGTTAAATGAAAAACTGTTTTTT. Translation: CASSYGTALNEKLFF. The rearrangement joins TRBV6-2 or TRBV6-3 to TRBJ1-4, with TRBD1 identical over 7 bases. The CDR3 covers 15 residues. J lost 5 bases, V lost 2 bases, and 5 bases had no gene match. CDR1 MNHEY and CDR2 SVGEGT come from the germline V gene.

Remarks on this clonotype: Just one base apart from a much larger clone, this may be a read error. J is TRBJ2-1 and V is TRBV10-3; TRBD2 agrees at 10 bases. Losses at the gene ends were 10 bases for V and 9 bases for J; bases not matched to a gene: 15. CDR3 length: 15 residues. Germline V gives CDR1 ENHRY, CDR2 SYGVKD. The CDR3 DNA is TGTGCCACCGGCGTTAGCGGGGGGCCGGGCAGTGAGCAGTTCTTC. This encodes CATGVSGGPGSEQFF.

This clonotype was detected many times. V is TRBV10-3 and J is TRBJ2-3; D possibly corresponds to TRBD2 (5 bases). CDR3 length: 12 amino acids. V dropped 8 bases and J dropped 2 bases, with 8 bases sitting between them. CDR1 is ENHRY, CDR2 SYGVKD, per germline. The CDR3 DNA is TGTGCCATCGGACTGATCACAGATACGCAGTATTTT. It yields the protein CAIGLITDTQYF.

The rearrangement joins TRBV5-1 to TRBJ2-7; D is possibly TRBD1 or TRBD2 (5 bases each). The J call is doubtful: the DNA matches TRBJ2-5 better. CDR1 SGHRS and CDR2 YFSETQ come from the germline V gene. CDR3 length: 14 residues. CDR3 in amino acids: CASSSGDGKETQYF. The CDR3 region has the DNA TGCGCCAGCAGCTCTGGGGACGGGAAAGAGACCCAGTACTTC.